This T cell receptor beta chain comes out of a study of Tregs in tolerant kidney transplant recipients. Looking at the study overall: Sorted recipient Tregs were expanded on donor B cells with IL-2, restimulated day 11.

V lost 3 bases, J lost 10 bases, and 15 bases lay in between. The germline V gene has CDR1 SGHVS and CDR2 FQNEAQ. This CDR3 contains 13 residues. The data were produced by immunoSEQ multiplex PCR, yet TCRdb's version contains in-frame clones alone and is incomplete. The sample records a few thousand clones, 40% to 50% being singletons. In this sample, this clone turned up a few times. As yet, its antigen is unknown. This clonotype originated in a human donor in good health. Sequenced material: Tregs from blood grown in culture. V gene TRBV7-8 combines with J gene TRBJ1-1; no definite D call. CDR3 nucleotides: TGTGCCAGCAGCTTGCCGGTGAATGGTGGAGCTTTCTTT. Residues: CASSLPVNGGAFF. Full variable domain (rest looked up from reference TRBV7-8 and TRBJ1-1): GAGVSQSPRYKVAKRGQDVALRCDPISGHVSLFWYQQALGQGPEFLTYFQNEAQLDKSGLPSDRFFAERPEGSVSTLKIQRTQQEDSAVYLCASSLPVNGGAFFGQGTRLTVV.